This T cell receptor (beta chain) stems from a study of blood T cell repertoires in COVID-19. Study context: Samples representing acute and convalescent COVID-19 were sourced from the United States, Italy and Spain. T cells, B-cell-depleted T cells, or PBMCs provided the cDNA or gDNA that served as material.

CDR1 MNHEY and CDR2 SVGAGI come from the germline V gene. The V gene end was trimmed by 5 bases and the J gene end by 1 base; junction bases not matched to a gene: 6. This CDR3 comprises 15 residues. Original processing methods: From reference gene primer amplification, estimates of nucleated cell counts were derived. The repertoire was sequenced with immunoSEQ multiplex PCR; TCRdb's copy has only in-frame clones and lacks some. Clonal size and the V and J genes are those of that table, whereas D and trimming came from the DNA. The data show about 110,000 clones, with 86% seen just once and around 4.5% held by the top ten.

Sample: peripheral blood. This receptor was obtained from a man in his forties or fifties with acute or convalescent COVID-19. The V gene is TRBV6-5, the J gene TRBJ2-7, with TRBD1 matching over 9 bases. CDR3 sequence: CASSNRDRASYEQYF. As DNA, the CDR3 is TGTGCCAGCAGTAACCGGGACAGGGCATCCTACGAGCAGTACTTC.